The 10 T cell receptor beta chains given below trace back to one sample, sequenced in a study of T cells in Graves' hyperthyroidism and ophthalmopathy. There were TCR beta CDR3 regions amplified from RNA transcripts. When the TCR CDR3 underwent first-round RT-PCR, the HTBI primer set was used. TCRdb re-called the multiplex PCR reads through MiXCR, storing one row per CDR3 protein. The table shows hundreds of thousands of distinct CDR3 sequences, with more than 15% occurring only once. The sequencing sample was made of blood. These receptors all stem from a woman between 40 and 50 years old with Graves' ophthalmopathy.

This clonotype has a count of ten or more. The rearrangement uses TRBV12-3 or TRBV12-4 and TRBJ1-1; the D is unclear. Trimming took off 4 bases at V and 12 bases at J, with 15 bases between the two ends. This CDR3 has 12 amino acids. The CDR3 nucleotides read TGTGCCAGCAGTTACGGAGTCAGGTCGCCTTTCTTT. Its protein product is CASSYGVRSPFF.

This clonotype was seen many times. The V call is TRBV20-1, the J call TRBJ2-1, with D unclear. The V gene's germline CDR1 is DFQATT and CDR2 SNEGSKA (reference sequence). V lost 6 bases, J lost 7 bases, and 19 bases lay in between. The CDR3 length is 14 residues. The CDR3 nucleotides are TGCAGTGCGCGTCTCCAAGGACGGTTAAATGAGCAGTTCTTC. It encodes CSARLQGRLNEQFF.

This clonotype was observed at least ten times. The rearrangement links TRBV28 to TRBJ2-5; D is unresolved. The CDR3 loop spans 13 amino acids. Trimming pared 3 bases from V and 2 bases from J, leaving 7 bases between. Germline loops: CDR1 MDHEN, CDR2 SYDVKM. The CDR3 is CASSFQPQETQYF. In DNA, the CDR3 is TGTGCCAGCAGTTTCCAGCCACAAGAGACCCAGTACTTC.

This clonotype was detected many times. This chain links TRBV28 with TRBJ2-5; 11 nucleotides line up with TRBD2. Germline V gene sequence: CDR1 MDHEN, CDR2 SYDVKM. The CDR3 contains 17 residues. V trimming: 6 bases; J trimming: 5 bases; junction bases outside the gene matches: 14. In nucleotides, the CDR3 is TGTGCCAGCAGCCCCCTAATTACTAGCGGGAGCGGGGAGACCCAGTACTTC. Amino acid sequence: CASSPLITSGSGETQYF.

V gene TRBV10-1 combines with J gene TRBJ2-2, with TRBD1 matching 7 bases. Germline CDR1 reads WNHNN; CDR2 reads SYGVQD (reference sequence). Unmatched junction bases numbered 12, after V lost 8 bases and J lost 6 bases. This CDR3 region has 15 residues. The CDR3 sequence is CASPDLGGVPGELFF. DNA of the CDR3: TGCGCCAGCCCTGACCTAGGGGGCGTTCCCGGGGAGCTGTTTTTT.

This clonotype showed up many times. This rearrangement joins TRBV10-3 to TRBJ1-1, with D uncertain. Trimming cost V 4 bases and J 4 bases, with 10 bases left between them. Germline CDR1 reads ENHRY; CDR2 reads SYGVKD. The CDR3 totals 13 residues. The CDR3 DNA reads as TGTGCCATCAGTGGGCCCGAGGGCACTGAAGCTTTCTTT. Amino acid sequence: CAISGPEGTEAFF.

At least ten counts were recorded for this clonotype. V is TRBV28 and J is TRBJ2-7; TRBD1 is a possible D gene (6 bases). The CDR3 contains 13 residues. The V gene lost 7 bases and the J gene lost 4 bases, with 14 bases spanning the gap. CDR1 and CDR2 (germline): MDHEN, SYDVKM. CDR3 nucleotides: TGTGCCAGCACCAGAGGGGGAACATACGAGCAGTACTTC. Translated: CASTRGGTYEQYF.

This clonotype was seen many times. The rearrangement links TRBV5-1 to TRBJ1-1, with D unresolved. The CDR3 extends over 15 amino acids. V lost 4 bases, J lost 2 bases, and 15 bases lay in between. The germline CDR1 and CDR2 sequences are SGHRS and YFSETQ. CDR3 DNA: TGCGCCAGCAGCCCACGGGAAGGGATAAACACTGAAGCTTTCTTT. It codes for CASSPREGINTEAFF.

This clonotype has ten or more counts. The gene calls are TRBV11-2 and TRBJ2-7; D is perhaps TRBD1 or TRBD2 (5 bases each). V lost 5 bases to trimming and J lost 2 bases, with 13 bases between them. The CDR3 length is 14 residues. The germline V gene has CDR1 SGHAT and CDR2 FQNNGV. The CDR3 reads CASSPEQGAYEQYF. The CDR3 DNA reads TGTGCCAGCAGCCCCGAGCAGGGAGCCTACGAGCAGTACTTC.

V gene TRBV5-1 combines with J gene TRBJ2-6, with D possibly being TRBD1 (6 bases). Germline assignment: CDR1 SGHRS and CDR2 YFSETQ. Trimming took off 4 bases at V and 2 bases at J, with 10 bases between the two ends. CDR3 length: 15 amino acids. In DNA form, the CDR3 reads TGCGCCAGCAGCCTAGGACAGACTGGGGCCAACGTCCTGACTTTC. Its translation is CASSLGQTGANVLTF.